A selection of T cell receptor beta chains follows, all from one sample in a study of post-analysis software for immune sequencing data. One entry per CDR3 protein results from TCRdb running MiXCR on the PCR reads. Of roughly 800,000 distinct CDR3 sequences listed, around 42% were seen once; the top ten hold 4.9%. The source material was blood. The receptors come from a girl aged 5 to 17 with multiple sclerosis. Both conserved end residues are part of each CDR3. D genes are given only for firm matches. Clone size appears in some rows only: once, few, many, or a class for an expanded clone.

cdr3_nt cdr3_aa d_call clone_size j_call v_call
TGTGCCAGCAACTTACAGGCGGCCAACGTCCTGACTTTC CASNLQAANVLTF - few TRBJ2-6 TRBV2
TGTGCCAGCAGCCAGGGGAGGGCTACGCCCCCTGAGCAGTTCTTC CASSQGRATPPEQFF TRBD2 - TRBJ2-1 TRBV4-2
TGTGCTAGTGGCCTTGGGGGCCTTGGCTACACCTTC CASGLGGLGYTF - - TRBJ1-2 TRBV12-5
TGTGCCAGCAGCCAAGAACGACAGTCCACAGATACGCAGTATTTT CASSQERQSTDTQYF - - TRBJ2-3 TRBV3-1
TGTGCCAGCAGCTCCCCGGGACAGGTAAACAATGAGCAGTTCTTC CASSSPGQVNNEQFF TRBD1 - TRBJ2-1 TRBV7-2
TGCAGTGCTAGAGATGAGGCAGGGGATGGCTACACCTTC CSARDEAGDGYTF - few TRBJ1-2 TRBV20-1
TGTGCCAGCAGCCAAGAACGGCAGCCGAGGAAGGAGCAGTACTTC CASSQERQPRKEQYF - - TRBJ2-5 TRBV3-1
TGCGCCAGCAGCTTGGCCATGGGCGGGGAGCAGTACTTC CASSLAMGGEQYF - few TRBJ2-7 TRBV5-1
TGCAGCGTTGAAGATCCGCGGACAGTTTTTAGCTCTGGGGCCGACGTCCTGACTTTC CSVEDPRTVFSSGADVLTF - - TRBJ2-6 TRBV29-1
TGTGCCAGCAGTTACGCCCCCCGCAGGGTCGGGGGCACAGATACGCAGTATTTT CASSYAPRRVGGTDTQYF - - TRBJ2-3 TRBV27
TGTGCCAGCAGCTCCCGGCAGGGCGGAGAGCAGTACTTC CASSSRQGGEQYF - few TRBJ2-5 TRBV7-3
TGTGCCACCAGTGACCCAAGACAGGGGAGCTACGAGCAGTACTTC CATSDPRQGSYEQYF TRBD1 few TRBJ2-7 TRBV24-1
TGTGCCAGCAGTTCTCATCGGACAGACAATAATTCACCCCTCCACTTT CASSSHRTDNNSPLHF - - TRBJ1-6 TRBV6-6
TGCAGTGCTAGAGGGACCACGAGGGGAGGGCGTCAGGGGACCCAGTACTTC CSARGTTRGGRQGTQYF TRBD2 few TRBJ2-5 TRBV20-1
TGTGCCAGCGGCCTGTCTAATTCACCCCTCCACTTT CASGLSNSPLHF - - TRBJ1-6 TRBV27